The rows below give T cell receptor beta chains drawn from one sample of a study of T cell responses to AZD1222 COVID-19 vaccine. Only in-frame clones appear in the TCRdb table, and some are missing; sequencing was by immunoSEQ multiplex PCR. The table includes 75,000 to 100,000 clones, 80% to 95% detected once. Sequences were derived from peripheral blood, sampled 28 days after the second AZD1222 dose. Source of these receptors: an adult who received the AZD1222 COVID-19 vaccine. Each CDR3 is given with its conserved first and last residue. Each record gives: J gene, clone size, D gene, V gene, CDR3 DNA, CDR3 protein. D genes are given only for firm matches. Clone size is given for some rows only: seen once, a few or many times, or a class if the clone is expanded.

TRBJ1-1 - - TRBV10-3 TGTGCCACAACTGGACAATCTAACACTGAAGCTTTCTTT CATTGQSNTEAFF
TRBJ1-2 - - TRBV5-5 TGTGCCAGCAGCTCTCGCCCTAACTATGGCTACACCTTC CASSSRPNYGYTF
TRBJ2-1 - TRBD2 TRBV3-1/TRBV3-2 TGTGCCAGCAGCCAAGGCCGGGGGGGCTTCTATGAGCAGTTCTTC CASSQGRGGFYEQFF
TRBJ1-2 - TRBD1 TRBV7-3 TGTGCCAGCCTAAGACAGGGGGCGCGGAACTATGGCTACACCTTC CASLRQGARNYGYTF
TRBJ1-3 - - TRBV11-2 TGTGCCAGCAGCTTAGCCGGAAGCTCTGGAAACACCATATATTTT CASSLAGSSGNTIYF
TRBJ2-7 - - TRBV2 TGTGCCAGCAGTAACAACTACGAGCAGTACTTC CASSNNYEQYF
TRBJ1-5 few - TRBV30 TGTGCCTGGTTGTTCCCCTACAATCAGCCCCAGCATTTT CAWLFPYNQPQHF
TRBJ1-5 - - TRBV10-3 TGTGCCATCAGTGAGGGGGCTAAGAGTCAGCCCCAGCATTTT CAISEGAKSQPQHF
TRBJ2-1 - - TRBV6-1 TGTGCCAGCAGTGACGCATATAGAGAGCCTTCGGCTGAGCAGTTCTTC CASSDAYREPSAEQFF
TRBJ2-2 - - TRBV2 TGTGCCAGCGGGGGTTCTCTTGGGGACACCGGGGAGCTGTTTTTT CASGGSLGDTGELFF
TRBJ1-1 once - TRBV30 TGTGCCTGGCTGGTAGGCAGAAAAGCTTTCTTT CAWLVGRKAFF
TRBJ1-1 - TRBD1 TRBV3-1/TRBV3-2 TGTGCCAGCAGCCATGAAACAGGGGGCTACACTGAAGCTTTCTTT CASSHETGGYTEAFF
TRBJ1-2 - TRBD1 TRBV7-9 TGTGCCAGCAGCTTAGCGCAGGGGGATGGCTACACCTTC CASSLAQGDGYTF
TRBJ1-2 once - TRBV3-1/TRBV3-2 TGTGCCAGCAGCCAAGAGTCCACGGGGAGGTATGGCTACACCTTC CASSQESTGRYGYTF